A single sample is the source of the 6 T cell receptor beta chains below, sequenced in a study of response to subunit inactivated influenza vaccine. TCRdb redid the calling of the RT-PCR reads with MiXCR, one entry per CDR3 protein. Found here are about 190,000 distinct CDR3 sequences, approximately 14% of them singletons; the top ten hold approximately 25%. The sequenced sample was CD8+ T cells sorted from PBMCs, obtained roughly 5 days after vaccination. The source of these receptors is a middle-aged man who received an inactivated influenza vaccine.

This clonotype was seen a few times. This rearrangement joins TRBV4-2 to TRBJ1-2; D might be TRBD1 (6 bases). V was pared by 0 bases and J by 2 bases, with 10 bases between. The V gene's germline CDR1 is LGHNA and CDR2 YNFKEQ. CDR3 length equals 15 residues. Written as DNA, the CDR3 is TGTGCCAGCAGCCAAGATTTGGGGACAAACTATGGCTACACCTTC. It yields the protein CASSQDLGTNYGYTF.

The rearrangement joins TRBV4-3 to TRBJ2-7, with 9 bases matching TRBD1. V lost 0 bases and J lost 5; bases outside the gene matches: 8. In germline, CDR1 is LGHNA, CDR2 YSLEER. CDR3 length equals 16 residues. For the CDR3, the DNA is TGCGCCAGCAGCCAAGATTGGACAGGGGATATCCACGAGCAGTACTTC. It yields the protein CASSQDWTGDIHEQYF.

This clonotype was detected only a few times. CDR3 coding DNA: TGTGCCAGCACCCAAGGGACCGGGACCGGGGAGCTGTTTTTT. Its translation is CASTQGTGTGELFF. The chain carries TRBV12-3 or TRBV12-4 and TRBJ2-2; possibly TRBD1 or TRBD2 for D (5 bases each). V was pared by 7 bases and J by 5 bases, with 14 bases between. The CDR3 has 14 amino acids.

CDR3 amino acids: CASSVPGTGWNQPQHF. CDR3 nucleotides: TGTGCCAGCAGTGTTCCCGGGACAGGGTGGAATCAGCCCCAGCATTTT. The rearrangement links TRBV6-1 to TRBJ1-5, with 9 nucleotides matching TRBD1. Trimming at V came to 4 bases and at J to 4 bases, leaving 8 bases not matched to a gene. CDR1 MNHNS and CDR2 SASEGT come from the germline V gene. CDR3 size: 16 residues.

This clonotype was seen ten or more times. The chain joins TRBV28 to TRBJ1-2; unclear D gene. The CDR3 is made up of 14 amino acids. Trimming pared 5 bases from V and 8 bases from J, leaving 18 bases between. Per germline, CDR1 MDHEN and CDR2 SYDVKM. As DNA, the CDR3 is TGTGCCAGCAGTCCTCCTTTTTATAAGTGGGGCTACACCTTC. Its protein product is CASSPPFYKWGYTF.

This clonotype was detected many times. This chain connects TRBV29-1 to TRBJ2-1; 11 bases line up with TRBD1. Per germline, CDR1 SQVTM and CDR2 ANQGSEA. The ends lost 2 bases at V and 6 bases at J; junction bases unmatched: 9. The CDR3 loop spans 16 amino acids. The CDR3 DNA reads as TGCAGCGTTGAACTTCCCCAGGGGACAGGGGGCAATGAGCAGTTCTTC. This translates into CSVELPQGTGGNEQFF.